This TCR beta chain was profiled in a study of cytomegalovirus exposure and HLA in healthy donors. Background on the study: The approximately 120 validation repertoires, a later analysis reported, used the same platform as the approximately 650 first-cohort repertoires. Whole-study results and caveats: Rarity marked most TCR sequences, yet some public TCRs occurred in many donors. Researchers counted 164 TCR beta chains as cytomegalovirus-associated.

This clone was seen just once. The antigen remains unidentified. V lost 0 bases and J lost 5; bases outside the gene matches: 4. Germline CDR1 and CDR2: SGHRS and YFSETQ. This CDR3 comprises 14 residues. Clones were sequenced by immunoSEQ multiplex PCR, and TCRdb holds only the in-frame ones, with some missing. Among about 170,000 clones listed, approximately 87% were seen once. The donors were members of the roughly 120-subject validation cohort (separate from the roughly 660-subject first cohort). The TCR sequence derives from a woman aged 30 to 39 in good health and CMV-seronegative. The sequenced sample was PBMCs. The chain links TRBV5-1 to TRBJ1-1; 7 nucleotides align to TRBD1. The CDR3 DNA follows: TGCGCCAGCAGCTTGGGCATGACAGGGACTGAAGCTTTCTTT. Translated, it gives CASSLGMTGTEAFF.